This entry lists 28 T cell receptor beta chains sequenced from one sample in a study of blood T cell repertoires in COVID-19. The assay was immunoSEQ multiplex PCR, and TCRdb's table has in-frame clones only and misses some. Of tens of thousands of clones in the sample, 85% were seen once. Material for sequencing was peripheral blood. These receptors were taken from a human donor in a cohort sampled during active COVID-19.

The CDR3 coding sequence is TGCGCCAGCAGCTTGGGGACCTCCAGGGGAGAGACCCAGTACTTC. It is translated as CASSLGTSRGETQYF. The chain couples TRBV5-1 to TRBJ2-5; possibly TRBD1 for D (6 bases). This CDR3 spans 15 amino acids. Germline CDR1 is SGHRS and CDR2 is YFSETQ. V was clipped by 0 bases and J by 4 bases, with 13 bases between them.

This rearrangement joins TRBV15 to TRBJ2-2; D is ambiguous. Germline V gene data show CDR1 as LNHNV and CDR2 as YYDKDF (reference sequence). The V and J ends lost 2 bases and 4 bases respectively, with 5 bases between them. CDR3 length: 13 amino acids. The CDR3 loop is CATSRFSTGELFF. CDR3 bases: TGTGCCACCAGCAGATTCAGCACCGGGGAGCTGTTTTTT.

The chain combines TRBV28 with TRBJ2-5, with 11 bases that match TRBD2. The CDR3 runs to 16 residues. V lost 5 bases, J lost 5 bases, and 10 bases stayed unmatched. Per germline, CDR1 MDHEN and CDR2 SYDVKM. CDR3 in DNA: TGTGCCAGCAGTACTCATAGCGGGGGGGCTGAGGAGACCCAGTACTTC. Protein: CASSTHSGGAEETQYF.

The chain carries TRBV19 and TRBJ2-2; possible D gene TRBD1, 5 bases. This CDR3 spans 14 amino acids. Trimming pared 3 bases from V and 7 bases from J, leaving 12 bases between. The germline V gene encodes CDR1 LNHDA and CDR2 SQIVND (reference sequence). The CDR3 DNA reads TGTGCCAGTAGTATTGGGGCAGCAAGCGGGGAGCTGTTTTTT. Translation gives CASSIGAASGELFF.

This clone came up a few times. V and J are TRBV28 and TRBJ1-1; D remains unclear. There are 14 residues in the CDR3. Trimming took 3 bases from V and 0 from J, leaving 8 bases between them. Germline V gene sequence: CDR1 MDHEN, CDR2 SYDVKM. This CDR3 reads CASSLGGMNTEAFF. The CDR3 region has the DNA TGTGCCAGCAGTTTGGGAGGTATGAACACTGAAGCTTTCTTT. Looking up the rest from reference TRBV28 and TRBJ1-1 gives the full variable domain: DVKVTQSSRYLVKRTGEKVFLECVQDMDHENMFWYRQDPGLGLRLIYFSYDVKMKEKGDIPEGYSVSREKKERFSLILESASTNQTSMYLCASSLGGMNTEAFFGQGTRLTVV.

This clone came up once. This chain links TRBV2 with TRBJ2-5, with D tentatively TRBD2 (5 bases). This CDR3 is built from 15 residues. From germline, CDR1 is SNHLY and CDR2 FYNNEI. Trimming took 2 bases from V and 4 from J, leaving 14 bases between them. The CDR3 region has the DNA TGTGCCAGCAGTGAACAGACCTCCGGAGGAGAGACCCAGTACTTC. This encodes CASSEQTSGGETQYF.

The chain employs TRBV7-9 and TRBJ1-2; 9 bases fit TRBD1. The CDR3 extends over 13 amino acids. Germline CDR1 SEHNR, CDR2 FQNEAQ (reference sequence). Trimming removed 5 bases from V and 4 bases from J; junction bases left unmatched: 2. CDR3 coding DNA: TGTGCCAGCAGCCTGGGACAGGGCTATGGCTACACCTTC. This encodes CASSLGQGYGYTF.

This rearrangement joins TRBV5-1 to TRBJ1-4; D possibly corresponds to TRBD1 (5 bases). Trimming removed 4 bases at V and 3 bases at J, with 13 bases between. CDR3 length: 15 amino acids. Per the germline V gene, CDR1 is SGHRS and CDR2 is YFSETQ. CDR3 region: CASSNLGGANEKLFF. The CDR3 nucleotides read TGCGCCAGCAGCAACCTTGGGGGGGCTAATGAAAAACTGTTTTTT.

The CDR3 loop is CASSSLAGGYTGELFF. As DNA, the CDR3 is TGCGCCAGCAGCAGCTTAGCGGGGGGCTACACCGGGGAGCTGTTTTTT. This chain connects TRBV4-3 to TRBJ2-2, with TRBD2 matching over 10 bases. Looked up from germline, CDR1 is LGHNA and CDR2 is YSLEER. This CDR3 region has 16 residues. With V trimmed by 5 bases and J by 3 bases, 6 bases remained unmatched.

The CDR3 DNA is TGTGCCAGCAGCACAAGGTCAGGGCTGATGAACACTGAAGCTTTCTTT. Translating gives CASSTRSGLMNTEAFF. V gene TRBV7-9 combines with J gene TRBJ1-1; D possibly corresponds to TRBD1 (5 bases). With 5 bases removed from V and 0 bases from J, the gap between germline ends came to 16 bases. The CDR3 spans 16 residues. The germline V gene encodes CDR1 SEHNR and CDR2 FQNEAQ (reference sequence).

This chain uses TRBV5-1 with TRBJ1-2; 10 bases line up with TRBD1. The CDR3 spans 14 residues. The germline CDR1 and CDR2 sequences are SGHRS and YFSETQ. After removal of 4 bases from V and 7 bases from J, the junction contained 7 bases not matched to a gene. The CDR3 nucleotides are TGCGCCAGCAGCGCATCCCGACAGGGGGCTGGCTACACCTTC. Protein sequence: CASSASRQGAGYTF.

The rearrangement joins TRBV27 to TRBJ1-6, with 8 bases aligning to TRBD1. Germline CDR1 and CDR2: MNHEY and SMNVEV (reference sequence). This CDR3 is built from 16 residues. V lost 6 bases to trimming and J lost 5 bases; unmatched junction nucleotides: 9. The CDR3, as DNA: TGTGCCAGCAGAACCCTGACACAGGGGGATAATTCACCCCTCCACTTT. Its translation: CASRTLTQGDNSPLHF.

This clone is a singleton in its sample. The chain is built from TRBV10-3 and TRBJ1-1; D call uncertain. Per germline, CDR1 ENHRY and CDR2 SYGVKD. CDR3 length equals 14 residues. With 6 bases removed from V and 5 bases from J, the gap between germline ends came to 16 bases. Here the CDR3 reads CAIRETPERTEAFF. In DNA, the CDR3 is TGTGCCATCAGAGAGACGCCTGAACGGACTGAAGCTTTCTTT.

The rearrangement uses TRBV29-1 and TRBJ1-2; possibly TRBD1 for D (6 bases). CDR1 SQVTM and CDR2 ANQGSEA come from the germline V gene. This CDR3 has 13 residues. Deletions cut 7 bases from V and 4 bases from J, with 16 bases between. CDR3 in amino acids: CSAQRQGLYGYTF. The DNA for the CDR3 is TGCAGCGCCCAGAGGCAGGGGCTCTATGGCTACACCTTC. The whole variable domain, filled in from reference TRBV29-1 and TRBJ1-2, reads SAVISQKPSRDICQRGTSLTIQCQVDSQVTMMFWYRQQPGQSLTLIATANQGSEATYESGFVIDKFPISRPNLTFSTLTVSNMSPEDSSIYLCSAQRQGLYGYTFGSGTRLTVV.

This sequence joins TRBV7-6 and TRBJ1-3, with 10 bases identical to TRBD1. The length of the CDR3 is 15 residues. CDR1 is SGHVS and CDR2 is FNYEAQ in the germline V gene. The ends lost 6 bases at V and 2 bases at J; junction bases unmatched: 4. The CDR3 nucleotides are TGTGCCAGCAGTCATGACAGGGGGCCTGGAAACACCATATATTTT. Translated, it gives CASSHDRGPGNTIYF.

The CDR3 loop reads CATAKISGANVLTF. Here the CDR3 DNA reads TGTGCTACCGCTAAAATCTCTGGGGCCAACGTCCTGACTTTC. The genes are TRBV7-9 and TRBJ2-6, with D unresolved. CDR3 length: 14 amino acids. Germline V gene sequence: CDR1 SEHNR, CDR2 FQNEAQ (reference sequence).

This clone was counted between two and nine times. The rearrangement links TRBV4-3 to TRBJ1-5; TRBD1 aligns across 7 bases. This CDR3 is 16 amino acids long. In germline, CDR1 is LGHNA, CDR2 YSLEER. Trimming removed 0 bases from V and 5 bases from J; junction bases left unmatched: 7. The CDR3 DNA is TGCGCCAGCAGCCAAGACCCGATCCAGGGGGATCAGCCCCAGCATTTT. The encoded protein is CASSQDPIQGDQPQHF.

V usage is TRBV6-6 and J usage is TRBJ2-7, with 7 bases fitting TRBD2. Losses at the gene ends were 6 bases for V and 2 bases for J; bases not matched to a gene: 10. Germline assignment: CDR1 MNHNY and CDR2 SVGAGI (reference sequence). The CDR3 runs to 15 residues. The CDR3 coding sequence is TGTGCCAGCAGCTCTCTTGGGACTACTGCCTACGAGCAGTACTTC. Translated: CASSSLGTTAYEQYF.

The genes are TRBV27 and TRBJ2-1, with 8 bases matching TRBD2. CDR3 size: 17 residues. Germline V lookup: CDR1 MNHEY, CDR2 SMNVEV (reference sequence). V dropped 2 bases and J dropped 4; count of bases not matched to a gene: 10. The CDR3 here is CASSLQSGGLRYNEQFF. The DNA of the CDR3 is TGTGCCAGCAGTTTACAAAGCGGGGGACTTCGATACAATGAGCAGTTCTTC.

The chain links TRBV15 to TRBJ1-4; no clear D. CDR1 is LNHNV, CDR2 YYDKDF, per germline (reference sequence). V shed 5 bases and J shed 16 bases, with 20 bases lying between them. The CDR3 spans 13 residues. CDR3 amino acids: CATSLRLAKNTFF. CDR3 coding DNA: TGTGCCACCAGCTTACGGCTAGCGAAAAACACGTTTTTT.

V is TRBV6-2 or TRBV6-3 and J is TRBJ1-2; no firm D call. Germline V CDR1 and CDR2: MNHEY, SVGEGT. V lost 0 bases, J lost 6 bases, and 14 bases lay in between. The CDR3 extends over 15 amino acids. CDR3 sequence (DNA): TGTGCCAGCAGTTACTCGACCAGGCAGGTGGATGGCTACACCTTC. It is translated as CASSYSTRQVDGYTF.

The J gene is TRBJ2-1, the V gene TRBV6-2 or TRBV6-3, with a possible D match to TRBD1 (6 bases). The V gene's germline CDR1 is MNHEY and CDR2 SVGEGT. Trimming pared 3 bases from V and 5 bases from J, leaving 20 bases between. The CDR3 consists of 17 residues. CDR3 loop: CASSYPNQAKGDNEQFF. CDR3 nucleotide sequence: TGTGCCAGCAGTTATCCGAATCAGGCGAAGGGGGACAATGAGCAGTTCTTC.

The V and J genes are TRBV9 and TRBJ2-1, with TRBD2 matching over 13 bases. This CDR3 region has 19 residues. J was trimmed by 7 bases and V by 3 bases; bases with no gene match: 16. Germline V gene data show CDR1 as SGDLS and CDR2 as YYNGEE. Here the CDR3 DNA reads TGTGCCAGCAGCGACACTAGCGGGGGGGTGCCCCGATTATTAAATGAGCAGTTCTTC. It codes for CASSDTSGGVPRLLNEQFF.

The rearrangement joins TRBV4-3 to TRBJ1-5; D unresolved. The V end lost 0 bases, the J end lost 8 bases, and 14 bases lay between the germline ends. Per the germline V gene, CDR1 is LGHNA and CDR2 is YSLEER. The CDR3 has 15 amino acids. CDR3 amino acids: CASSQDRQAPKPQHF. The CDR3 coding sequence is TGCGCCAGCAGCCAAGATCGTCAGGCCCCAAAGCCCCAGCATTTT.

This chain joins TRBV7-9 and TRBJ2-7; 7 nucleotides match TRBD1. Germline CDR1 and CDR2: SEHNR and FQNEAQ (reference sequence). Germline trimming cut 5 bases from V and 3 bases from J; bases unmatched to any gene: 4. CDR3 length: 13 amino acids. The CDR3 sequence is CASSPGQNYEQYF. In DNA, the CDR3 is TGTGCCAGCAGCCCGGGACAGAACTACGAGCAGTACTTC.

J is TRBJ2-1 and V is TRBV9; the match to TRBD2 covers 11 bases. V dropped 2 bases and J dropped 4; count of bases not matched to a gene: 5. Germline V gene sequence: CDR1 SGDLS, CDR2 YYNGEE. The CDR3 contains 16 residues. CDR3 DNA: TGTGCCAGCAGCGTTACTTGGACTAGCGGGTACAATGAGCAGTTCTTC. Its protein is CASSVTWTSGYNEQFF.

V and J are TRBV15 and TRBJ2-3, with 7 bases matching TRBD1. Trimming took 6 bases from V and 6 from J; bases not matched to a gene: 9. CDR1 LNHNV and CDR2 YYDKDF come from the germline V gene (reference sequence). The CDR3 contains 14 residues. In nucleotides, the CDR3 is TGTGCCACCAGGGTACAGGGGCCCTCGGATACGCAGTATTTT. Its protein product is CATRVQGPSDTQYF.

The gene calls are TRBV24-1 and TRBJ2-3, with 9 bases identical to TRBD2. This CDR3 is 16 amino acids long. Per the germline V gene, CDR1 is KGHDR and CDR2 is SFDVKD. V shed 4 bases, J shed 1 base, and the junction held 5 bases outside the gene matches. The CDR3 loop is CATSDFLAGGTDTQYF. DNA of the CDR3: TGTGCCACCAGTGACTTTTTAGCGGGGGGCACAGATACGCAGTATTTT.